These T cell receptor beta chains were read from a single sample in a study of cytomegalovirus exposure and HLA in healthy donors. Using immunoSEQ multiplex PCR, the repertoire was profiled, and TCRdb retains in-frame clones only, with some absent. The sample shows 150,000 to 200,000 clones, roughly 87% of them seen only once. The specimen sequenced was PBMCs. These TCRs come from a man aged 50-59 years in good health and CMV-seropositive. CDR3s include the opening cysteine and the closing phenylalanine or tryptophan. D genes are given only for firm matches. Not every row has a clone size; where given, it reads once, few, many or a size class.

j_gene | d_gene | abundance | v_gene | CDR3aa | CDR3nt
TRBJ2-7 | - | - | TRBV7-3 | CASSPKDSPYEQYF | TGTGCCAGCAGCCCCAAGGACAGTCCCTACGAGCAGTACTTC
TRBJ2-7 | TRBD2 | - | TRBV7-3 | CASSATSGSNEQYF | TGTGCCAGCAGCGCCACTAGCGGGAGTAACGAGCAGTACTTC
TRBJ1-1 | TRBD1 | - | TRBV30 | CAWRGAGTGAEAFF | TGTGCCTGGAGAGGAGCCGGGACAGGGGCTGAAGCTTTCTTT
TRBJ2-5 | TRBD2 | - | TRBV18 | CASSRPGLANQETQYF | TGTGCCAGCTCAAGACCGGGACTAGCGAATCAAGAGACCCAGTACTTC
TRBJ2-7 | - | - | TRBV7-9 | CASSLEVPGSYEQYF | TGTGCCAGCAGCTTAGAAGTCCCAGGATCCTACGAGCAGTACTTC
TRBJ2-7 | - | - | TRBV23-1 | CASSQWAVNHRYTSYEQYF | TGCGCCAGCAGTCAATGGGCAGTCAATCATAGGTACACCTCCTACGAGCAGTACTTC
TRBJ2-7 | - | - | TRBV11-1 | CASRDTGILSYEQYF | TGTGCCAGCAGAGACACAGGGATATTGTCCTACGAGCAGTACTTC
TRBJ1-5 | - | - | TRBV28 | CASSSPGGPQPQHF | TGTGCCAGCAGTTCCCCCGGGGGGCCTCAGCCCCAGCATTTT
TRBJ1-4 | - | - | TRBV5-1 | CASSLFGAPGEKLFF | TGCGCCAGCAGCTTGTTTGGGGCACCAGGCGAAAAACTGTTTTTT
TRBJ1-5 | - | - | TRBV30 | CAWSTTASNQPQHF | TGTGCCTGGAGTACGACAGCTAGCAATCAGCCCCAGCATTTT
TRBJ1-5 | TRBD1 | - | TRBV27 | CASRHGTGSGNQPQHF | TGTGCCAGCAGACACGGGACAGGGAGTGGCAATCAGCCCCAGCATTTT
TRBJ1-6 | - | - | TRBV10-3 | CAISGRGSDSPLHF | TGTGCCATCAGTGGCAGGGGTTCGGATTCACCCCTCCACTTT
TRBJ2-7 | - | - | TRBV6-1 | CASISVLSYEQYF | TGTGCCAGCATTAGCGTACTATCCTACGAGCAGTACTTC
TRBJ1-5 | - | once | TRBV28 | CASRDTLNQPQHF | TGTGCCAGCCGGGACACCCTTAATCAGCCCCAGCATTTT
TRBJ1-1 | - | - | TRBV19 | CASSIGSGGSTEAFF | TGTGCCAGTAGTATAGGTTCGGGGGGCTCCACTGAAGCTTTCTTT
TRBJ2-7 | - | - | TRBV7-2 | CASSSHQTYEQYF | TGTGCCAGCAGCTCCCACCAGACCTACGAGCAGTACTTC
TRBJ2-5 | - | - | TRBV11-2 | CASSLDSGFETQYF | TGTGCCAGCAGCTTAGATTCAGGGTTCGAGACCCAGTACTTC
TRBJ2-7 | TRBD2 | - | TRBV7-2 | CASSPPGLASHEQYF | TGTGCCAGCAGCCCCCCGGGACTAGCTTCCCACGAGCAGTACTTC
TRBJ1-2 | - | - | TRBV10-3 | CAISQINRDGYTF | TGTGCCATCAGTCAAATAAACAGGGACGGCTACACCTTC
TRBJ2-1 | - | - | TRBV7-8 | CASSYRQSGEQFF | TGTGCCAGCAGCTACAGACAGTCAGGTGAGCAGTTCTTC
TRBJ2-6 | - | few | TRBV5-6 | CASSLYGPQGMSGANVLTF | TGTGCCAGCAGCTTGTATGGTCCGCAGGGGATGTCTGGGGCCAACGTCCTGACTTTC
TRBJ2-5 | TRBD2 | - | TRBV27 | CASKKLSGGDTQYF | TGTGCCAGCAAGAAGCTCTCCGGGGGGGATACCCAGTACTTC
TRBJ1-1 | - | few | TRBV4-1 | CASSRVFAPNTEAFF | TGCGCCAGCAGCCGAGTGTTTGCCCCGAACACTGAAGCTTTCTTT
TRBJ1-2 | - | once | TRBV7-2 | CASSPGFYGYTF | TGTGCCAGCAGCCCAGGGTTTTATGGCTACACCTTC
TRBJ2-7 | - | once | TRBV28 | CASSRTIYEQYF | TGTGCCAGCAGCCGCACGATCTACGAGCAGTACTTC
TRBJ2-5 | - | - | TRBV18 | CASSPEARQETQYF | TGTGCCAGCTCACCAGAGGCTCGGCAAGAGACCCAGTACTTC
TRBJ1-5 | TRBD1 | - | TRBV28 | CASSLMGNRDRNNQPQHF | TGTGCCAGCAGTTTAATGGGAAACCGGGACAGAAACAATCAGCCCCAGCATTTT
TRBJ2-2 | - | - | TRBV9 | CASSVGFGGADTGELFF | TGTGCCAGCAGCGTAGGATTTGGGGGGGCCGACACCGGGGAGCTGTTTTTT
TRBJ2-3 | TRBD2 | - | TRBV27 | CASMRAGSEDTQYF | TGTGCCAGCATGAGAGCGGGGTCGGAGGATACGCAGTATTTT
TRBJ1-6 | TRBD1 | - | TRBV5-3 | CARSFSGQGAVKSPLHF | TGTGCCAGAAGCTTTTCGGGACAGGGGGCTGTGAAGTCACCCCTCCACTTT
TRBJ2-6 | TRBD2 | - | TRBV4-1 | CASSQLPREAYGANVLTF | TGCGCCAGCAGCCAGCTACCGCGGGAGGCGTACGGGGCCAACGTCCTGACTTTC
TRBJ1-4 | - | - | TRBV18 | CASSVGGASNEKLFF | TGTGCCAGCTCCGTCGGGGGGGCCAGTAATGAAAAACTGTTTTTT
TRBJ2-7 | - | - | TRBV27 | CASTSGDTYEQYF | TGTGCCAGCACCTCAGGGGATACCTACGAGCAGTACTTC
TRBJ1-2 | - | - | TRBV28 | CTSSFLGSKAGGYTF | TGTACCAGCAGTTTTCTTGGGTCGAAGGCAGGTGGCTACACCTTC
TRBJ2-7 | - | - | TRBV7-3 | CASSPQGSDTYEQYF | TGTGCCAGCAGCCCACAGGGCTCAGATACCTACGAGCAGTACTTC
TRBJ2-5 | TRBD2 | - | TRBV7-8 | CASSLAPAGGQETQYF | TGTGCCAGCAGCTTAGCTCCAGCGGGAGGCCAAGAGACCCAGTACTTC
TRBJ2-2 | - | - | TRBV4-1 | CASSQTGNTGELFF | TGCGCCAGCAGCCAGACGGGGAACACCGGGGAGCTGTTTTTT
TRBJ2-7 | - | - | TRBV5-1 | CASSLQEGTYEQYF | TGCGCCAGCAGCCTCCAGGAGGGAACCTACGAGCAGTACTTC
TRBJ1-2 | - | - | TRBV28 | CASGRTGGYTF | TGTGCCAGCGGCCGGACGGGGGGCTACACCTTC
TRBJ1-4 | - | - | TRBV19 | CASSSGGEKLFF | TGTGCCAGTAGCTCCGGGGGAGAAAAACTGTTTTTT
TRBJ2-7 | TRBD2 | - | TRBV5-1 | CASSLGAGDDEQYF | TGCGCCAGCAGCTTGGGGGCGGGAGACGACGAGCAGTACTTC
TRBJ2-1 | TRBD2 | once | TRBV13 | CASSLGTSGRAAEQFF | TGTGCCAGCAGCTTAGGGACTAGCGGGAGGGCCGCTGAGCAGTTCTTC
TRBJ2-7 | TRBD2 | - | TRBV7-6 | CASSLLRGSYEQYF | TGTGCCAGCAGCTTGCTGCGGGGGAGCTACGAGCAGTACTTC
TRBJ2-7 | TRBD1 | - | TRBV9 | CASSSDRGLEQYF | TGTGCCAGCAGCTCGGACAGGGGGCTCGAGCAGTACTTC
TRBJ2-1 | TRBD2 | - | TRBV28 | CASNPSTLADHSYNEQFF | TGTGCCAGCAATCCGTCGACTCTAGCGGATCATTCCTACAATGAGCAGTTCTTC
TRBJ2-1 | - | - | TRBV5-1 | CASSLQQGYNEQFF | TGCGCCAGCAGCCTCCAACAGGGTTACAATGAGCAGTTCTTC
TRBJ2-7 | - | once | TRBV25-1 | CASSDQGTEQYF | TGTGCCAGCAGTGATCAGGGGACCGAGCAGTACTTC
TRBJ2-5 | TRBD2 | - | TRBV9 | CASSVERAGGHVETQYF | TGTGCCAGCAGCGTAGAAAGGGCGGGAGGCCACGTCGAGACCCAGTACTTC
TRBJ2-3 | TRBD1 | - | TRBV13 | CASSRFLDRGRGDTQYF | TGTGCCAGCAGCCGCTTCCTCGACAGGGGGCGGGGAGATACGCAGTATTTT
TRBJ1-1 | - | - | TRBV6-6 | CASSLIQGNTEAFF | TGTGCCAGCAGTCTAATCCAGGGGAACACTGAAGCTTTCTTT
TRBJ1-2 | - | - | TRBV10-3 | CAISERGGLDYGYTF | TGTGCCATCAGTGAGAGGGGGGGGCTGGACTATGGCTACACCTTC
TRBJ2-2 | TRBD1 | - | TRBV4-1 | CASSVDRGNTGELFF | TGCGCCAGCAGCGTGGACAGGGGAAACACCGGGGAGCTGTTTTTT
TRBJ1-5 | TRBD1 | - | TRBV7-9 | CASRQGANQPQHF | TGTGCCAGCAGACAGGGGGCGAATCAGCCCCAGCATTTT
TRBJ2-1 | TRBD1 | - | TRBV6-5 | CASRGQSSYNEQFF | TGTGCCAGCAGGGGACAGAGCTCCTACAATGAGCAGTTCTTC